The 28 T cell receptor beta chains presented below share a single source sample, sequenced in a study of shared clonotypes between healthy human individuals (dated by TCRdb to 2020 to 2022). The library was generated by the immunoSEQ multiplex PCR assay. TCRdb carries this immuneACCESS record with in-frame sequences only. Its versions omit some clonotypes, under half of them owing to an unresolved V gene in the studies checked, with the rest unexplained. A total of about 690,000 clones appear in this sample, about 90% of them only once. Less than 40% of the sample rests with the top ten. Sequenced material: memory CD8+ T cells from PBMCs. Taken with the paper, the label for cell subset or site translates to: CD45RO+ cells pooled with CCR7-negative TemRA cells. Receptor source: a man aged 18 to 30 in good health. Some clones in this sample may be carry-over from other donors' samples.

The table lists this clone with a count of one. The chain recombines TRBV4-3 with TRBJ2-7; D is unclear. Germline loops: CDR1 LGHNA, CDR2 YSLEER. With 0 bases removed from V and 2 bases from J, the gap between germline ends came to 8 bases. CDR3 length: 14 residues. The CDR3 coding sequence is TGCGCCAGCAGCCAAGATAACGGTCCCTACGAGCAGTACTTC. This translates into CASSQDNGPYEQYF.

This chain connects TRBV9 to TRBJ2-1; TRBD2 agrees at 7 bases. V lost 3 bases and J lost 7; bases outside the gene matches: 10. This CDR3 is 15 amino acids long. Germline assignment: CDR1 SGDLS and CDR2 YYNGEE. CDR3 sequence reads: CASSGDPGEGNEQFF. CDR3 nucleotides: TGTGCCAGCAGCGGCGATCCTGGGGAGGGGAATGAGCAGTTCTTC.

J is TRBJ2-7 and V is TRBV5-6; D is perhaps TRBD2 (5 bases). The germline gives CDR1 SGHDT, CDR2 YYEEEE. The CDR3 length is 14 residues. V lost 0 bases to trimming and J lost 4 bases, with 11 bases between them. CDR3 amino acids: CASSLAGFLYEQYF. CDR3 in DNA: TGTGCCAGCAGCTTGGCGGGATTCCTTTACGAGCAGTACTTC. Complete variable domain (other parts from reference TRBV5-6 and TRBJ2-7): DAGVTQSPTHLIKTRGQQVTLRCSPKSGHDTVSWYQQALGQGPQFIFQYYEEEERQRGNFPDRFSGHQFPNYSSELNVNALLLGDSALYLCASSLAGFLYEQYFGPGTRLTVT.

The chain has TRBV19 and TRBJ2-7; 11 bases align to TRBD1. The V and J ends lost 6 bases and 3 bases, in that order; junction bases with no gene match: 10. This CDR3 contains 16 residues. Germline CDR1 LNHDA, CDR2 SQIVND (reference sequence). The CDR3 DNA sequence: TGTGCCAGTAGCCCAGGGACAGGGGGTTTCGTCTACGAGCAGTACTTC. It codes for CASSPGTGGFVYEQYF.

V gene TRBV7-9 combines with J gene TRBJ2-1; D call uncertain. The CDR3 totals 12 residues. V lost 5 bases, J lost 8 bases, and 10 bases lay in between. Germline CDR1 is SEHNR and CDR2 is FQNEAQ (reference sequence). The CDR3 sequence: CASSPLKDEQFF. CDR3 nucleotides: TGTGCCAGCAGCCCCCTGAAGGATGAGCAGTTCTTC.

The chain couples TRBV10-2 to TRBJ2-7; D is tentatively TRBD1 or TRBD2 (5 bases each). Germline-derived CDR1 and CDR2 are WSHSY and SAAADI. The CDR3 has 11 residues. V lost 6 bases to trimming and J lost 7 bases, with 10 bases between them. The CDR3 bases are TGCGCCAGCAGGAGGGGCCTGGAGCAGTACTTC. Its protein is CASRRGLEQYF.

This clone is a singleton in its sample. The chain combines TRBV7-8 with TRBJ2-7, with D tentatively TRBD1 (6 bases). Germline-derived CDR1 and CDR2 are SGHVS and FQNEAQ. The ends were cut back, 5 bases at V and 3 bases at J, with 14 bases in the middle. The CDR3 spans 14 residues. CDR3 region: CASSQTGKGYEQYF. CDR3 nucleotides: TGTGCCAGCAGCCAAACAGGGAAAGGCTACGAGCAGTACTTC.

The genes are TRBV4-2 and TRBJ2-1; 8 nucleotides line up with TRBD2. CDR1 and CDR2 from the germline V gene are LGHNA and YNFKEQ. The V gene end was trimmed by 6 bases and the J gene end by 6 bases; junction bases not matched to a gene: 13. CDR3 length: 16 residues. The DNA for the CDR3 is TGTGCCAGCAGACCGGGACTAGTAATGGCGGTCAATGAGCAGTTCTTC. Residues: CASRPGLVMAVNEQFF.

The chain uses TRBV12-5 and TRBJ2-1; no clear D gene. Between the trimmed V and J ends, which lost 6 bases and 4 bases, there was a span of 10 bases. The CDR3 sequence is 13 residues long. Germline assignment: CDR1 LGHNT and CDR2 FRNRAP. The CDR3 DNA reads TGTGCTAGTGGGTTCGGCCGGTACAATGAGCAGTTCTTC. This sequence encodes CASGFGRYNEQFF.

The chain combines TRBV6-5 with TRBJ1-5, with D possibly matching TRBD1 (5 bases). From germline, CDR1 is MNHEY and CDR2 SVGAGI. Trimming stripped 5 bases from V and 4 bases from J, with 12 bases between. CDR3 size: 14 residues. The CDR3 DNA reads TGTGCCAGCAGTCTCCGACAGCCAAATCAGCCCCAGCATTTT. Residues: CASSLRQPNQPQHF.

This clone was found many times. V usage is TRBV9 and J usage is TRBJ2-7, with 7 bases that match TRBD1. Looked up from germline, CDR1 is SGDLS and CDR2 is YYNGEE. J lost 4 bases, V lost 4 bases, and 8 bases had no gene match. This CDR3 comprises 14 residues. CDR3 in amino acids: CASSKGAPGYEQYF. The CDR3, as DNA: TGTGCCAGCAGCAAGGGGGCGCCGGGGTACGAGCAGTACTTC.

This chain links TRBV28 with TRBJ2-3, with D possibly called TRBD1 or TRBD2 (6 bases each). The CDR3 sequence is 15 residues long. Per germline, CDR1 MDHEN and CDR2 SYDVKM. Trimming removed 11 bases from V and 0 bases from J, with 18 bases in between. CDR3 bases: TGTGCCGCTTTTCGGGGGCCAAAGAGCACAGATACGCAGTATTTT. Protein: CAAFRGPKSTDTQYF.

This chain connects TRBV28 to TRBJ2-1; no clear D. V was trimmed by 6 bases and J by 4 bases, leaving 19 bases between them. The CDR3 extends over 16 amino acids. In germline, CDR1 is MDHEN, CDR2 SYDVKM. The CDR3 DNA reads TGTGCCAGCAGCTTCCCGACGGGCCCGAATTACAATGAGCAGTTCTTC. This codes for CASSFPTGPNYNEQFF. The complete variable domain, with remaining parts taken from reference TRBV28 and TRBJ2-1, reads DVKVTQSSRYLVKRTGEKVFLECVQDMDHENMFWYRQDPGLGLRLIYFSYDVKMKEKGDIPEGYSVSREKKERFSLILESASTNQTSMYLCASSFPTGPNYNEQFFGPGTRLTVL.

The gene calls are TRBV18 and TRBJ2-7; 10 bases match TRBD2. J was trimmed by 2 bases and V by 2 bases; bases with no gene match: 9. Germline CDR1 KGHSH, CDR2 LQKENI. This CDR3 comprises 17 residues. The CDR3 bases are TGTGCCAGCTCACCATGGAAGCTAGCGGGAGTTACCTACGAGCAGTACTTC. Its translation is CASSPWKLAGVTYEQYF. Full variable domain (missing parts from reference TRBV18 and TRBJ2-7): NAGVMQNPRHLVRRRGQEARLRCSPMKGHSHVYWYRQLPEEGLKFMVYLQKENIIDESGMPKERFSAEFPKEGPSILRIQQVVRGDSAAYFCASSPWKLAGVTYEQYFGPGTRLTVT.

V gene TRBV7-8 combines with J gene TRBJ2-7, with 7 positions matching TRBD1. The CDR3 is made up of 16 amino acids. Germline-derived CDR1 and CDR2 are SGHVS and FQNEAQ. J gave up 4 bases and V 3 bases, and 12 bases lay outside the gene matches. The CDR3 bases are TGTGCCAGCAGCTTCGGGACAGACTACGAAAAGTACGAGCAGTACTTC. Amino acids: CASSFGTDYEKYEQYF.

This chain uses TRBV30 with TRBJ1-1; unclear D gene. V was cut by 0 bases and J by 8 bases, with 4 bases left in between. CDR1 is GTSNPN, CDR2 SVGIG, per germline (reference sequence). The CDR3 sequence is 10 residues long. CDR3 DNA sequence: TGTGCCTGGAGTGTGGGGGAAGCTTTCTTT. Protein: CAWSVGEAFF.

The CDR3 is CAISALAGASYNEQFF. In DNA form, the CDR3 reads TGTGCCATCAGTGCTTTAGCGGGAGCTTCCTACAATGAGCAGTTCTTC. The chain employs TRBV10-3 and TRBJ2-1, with 9 bases identical to TRBD2. CDR1 ENHRY and CDR2 SYGVKD come from the germline V gene. V trimming: 4 bases; J trimming: 1 base; junction bases outside the gene matches: 5. The CDR3 has 16 amino acids.

This chain joins TRBV15 and TRBJ2-3; 9 bases are shared with TRBD1. Trimming cost V 6 bases and J 4 bases; bases outside gene matches: 11. The CDR3 sequence is 16 residues long. Germline assignment: CDR1 LNHNV and CDR2 YYDKDF (reference sequence). CDR3 DNA: TGTGCCACCAGAGAGACTATTGGGACAGGGTCAGATACGCAGTATTTT. Translated: CATRETIGTGSDTQYF. The full variable domain, completed using reference TRBV15 and TRBJ2-3, is DAMVIQNPRYQVTQFGKPVTLSCSQTLNHNVMYWYQQKSSQAPKLLFHYYDKDFNNEADTPDNFQSRRPNTSFCFLDIRSPGLGDTAMYLCATRETIGTGSDTQYFGPGTRLTVL.

V and J are TRBV5-6 and TRBJ1-1; D is unclear. Germline CDR1 is SGHDT and CDR2 is YYEEEE. The V end was cut by 4 bases, the J end by 3 bases, with 7 bases between. The CDR3 extends over 12 amino acids. The chain's CDR3 is CASSGLYTEAFF. As DNA, the CDR3 is TGTGCCAGCAGCGGGCTTTACACTGAAGCTTTCTTT.

The rearrangement links TRBV7-9 to TRBJ1-2; possibly TRBD1 for D (5 bases). The CDR3 is 16 amino acids. V lost 1 base to trimming and J lost 6 bases, with 18 bases between them. CDR1 SEHNR and CDR2 FQNEAQ come from the germline V gene (reference sequence). The CDR3 coding sequence is TGTGCCAGCAGCTTAGTCGGTCAGGGCTATGGAAATGGCTACACCTTC. It encodes CASSLVGQGYGNGYTF.

The chain couples TRBV6-1 to TRBJ2-2; D is undetermined. CDR1 MNHNS and CDR2 SASEGT come from the germline V gene. This CDR3 comprises 15 residues. V was cut by 0 bases and J by 6 bases, with 11 bases left in between. In nucleotides, the CDR3 is TGTGCCAGCAGTGAAGCCCCGATATGGGCCGGGGAGCTGTTTTTT. The encoded protein is CASSEAPIWAGELFF.

The chain couples TRBV5-5 to TRBJ2-7; 8 nucleotides match TRBD1. V shed 4 bases, J shed 2 bases, and the junction held 17 bases outside the gene matches. This CDR3 region has 18 residues. The germline V gene has CDR1 SGHKS and CDR2 YYEKEE (reference sequence). The CDR3 spells CASSLGWRYRGIPYEQYF. Written as DNA, the CDR3 is TGTGCCAGCAGCCTGGGGTGGAGGTACAGGGGGATCCCCTACGAGCAGTACTTC.

The chain is built from TRBV29-1 and TRBJ1-4, with D hard to call. Trimming pared 8 bases from V and 5 bases from J, leaving 15 bases between. Per germline, CDR1 SQVTM and CDR2 ANQGSEA. This CDR3 spans 13 amino acids. CDR3 in amino acids: CSPLKTQNEKLFF. In nucleotides, the CDR3 is TGCAGCCCTCTAAAAACCCAAAATGAAAAACTGTTTTTT.

Comments on this clone: The sample contains more than one DNA sequence encoding this CDR3. V gene TRBV6-5 combines with J gene TRBJ1-1; D is perhaps TRBD1 (5 bases). CDR1 is MNHEY and CDR2 is SVGAGI in the germline V gene. Trimming removed 0 bases from V and 3 bases from J, with 8 bases in between. CDR3 size: 14 residues. CDR3 nucleotide sequence: TGTGCCAGCAGTTACTCAGAGGGGTACACTGAAGCTTTCTTT. This sequence encodes CASSYSEGYTEAFF.

The chain combines TRBV7-8 with TRBJ2-5; perhaps TRBD1 as D (6 bases). The CDR3 loop spans 16 amino acids. V lost 3 bases to trimming and J lost 2 bases, with 16 bases between them. Germline V lookup: CDR1 SGHVS, CDR2 FQNEAQ. CDR3 coding DNA: TGTGCCAGCAGCTTGGTGAGGGGGAACGGGCAAGAGACCCAGTACTTC. It yields the protein CASSLVRGNGQETQYF.

This clone was seen at least ten times. The chain is built from TRBV27 and TRBJ1-1; no firm D call. Germline CDR1 reads MNHEY; CDR2 reads SMNVEV (reference sequence). The length of the CDR3 is 16 residues. Trimming removed 6 bases at V and 1 base at J, with 18 bases between. The CDR3: CASSGRIVATNTEAFF. In DNA form, the CDR3 reads TGTGCCAGCAGCGGCAGGATTGTAGCTACGAACACTGAAGCTTTCTTT.

The chain joins TRBV7-8 to TRBJ2-5; TRBD2 agrees at 9 bases. In germline, CDR1 is SGHVS, CDR2 FQNEAQ. The CDR3 consists of 15 residues. V gave up 5 bases and J gave up 5 bases; unmatched junction bases: 9. The CDR3 DNA reads TGTGCCAGCAGCACGTCAGGGACTAGCAATGAGACCCAGTACTTC. Translated: CASSTSGTSNETQYF.

The J gene is TRBJ2-1, the V gene TRBV5-6; 7 bases are shared with TRBD2. Germline V gene data show CDR1 as SGHDT and CDR2 as YYEEEE. This CDR3 contains 15 residues. Trimming cost V 7 bases and J 3 bases; bases outside gene matches: 10. The CDR3 DNA is TGTGCCAGCGGGAGGGCCGGTCTCCGCTACAATGAGCAGTTCTTC. This sequence encodes CASGRAGLRYNEQFF.